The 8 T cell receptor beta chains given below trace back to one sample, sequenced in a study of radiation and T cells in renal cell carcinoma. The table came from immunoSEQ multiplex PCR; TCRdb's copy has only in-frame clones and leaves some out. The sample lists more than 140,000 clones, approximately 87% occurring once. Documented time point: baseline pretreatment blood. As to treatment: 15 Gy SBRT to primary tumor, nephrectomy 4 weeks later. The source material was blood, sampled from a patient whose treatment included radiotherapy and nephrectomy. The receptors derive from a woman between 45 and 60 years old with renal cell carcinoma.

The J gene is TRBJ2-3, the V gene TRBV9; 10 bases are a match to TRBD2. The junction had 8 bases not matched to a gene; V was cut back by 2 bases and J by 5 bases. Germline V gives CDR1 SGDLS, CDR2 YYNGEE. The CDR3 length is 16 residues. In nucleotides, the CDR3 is TGTGCCAGCAGCGTGGCTAGCGGGGGAGCGGGAGATACGCAGTATTTT. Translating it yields CASSVASGGAGDTQYF.

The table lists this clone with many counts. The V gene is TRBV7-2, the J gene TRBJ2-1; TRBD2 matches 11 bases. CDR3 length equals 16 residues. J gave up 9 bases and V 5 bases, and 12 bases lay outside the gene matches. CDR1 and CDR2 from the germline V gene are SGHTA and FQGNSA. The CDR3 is CASSPASGGFDPEQFF. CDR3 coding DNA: TGTGCCAGCAGCCCCGCTAGCGGGGGGTTCGACCCTGAGCAGTTCTTC.

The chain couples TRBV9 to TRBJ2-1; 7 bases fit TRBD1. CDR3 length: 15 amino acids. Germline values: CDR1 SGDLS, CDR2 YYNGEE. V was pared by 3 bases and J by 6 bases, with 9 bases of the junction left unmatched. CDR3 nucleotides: TGTGCCAGCAGCGCATTAACAGGGGTTGGCAATGAGCAGTTCTTC. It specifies CASSALTGVGNEQFF.

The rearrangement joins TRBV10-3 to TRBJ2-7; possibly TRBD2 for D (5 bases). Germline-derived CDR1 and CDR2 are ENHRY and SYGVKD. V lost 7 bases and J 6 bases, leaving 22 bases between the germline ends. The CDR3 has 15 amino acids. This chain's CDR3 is CAIKLSGDTRGEQYF. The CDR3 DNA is TGTGCCATCAAACTGTCGGGCGACACTCGGGGCGAGCAGTACTTC.

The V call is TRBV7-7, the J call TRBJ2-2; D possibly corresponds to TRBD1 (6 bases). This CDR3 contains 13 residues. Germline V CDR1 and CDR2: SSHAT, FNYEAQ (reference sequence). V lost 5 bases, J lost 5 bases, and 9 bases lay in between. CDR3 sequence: CASSRTGTGELFF. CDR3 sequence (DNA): TGTGCCAGCAGCCGCACAGGGACCGGGGAGCTGTTTTTT.

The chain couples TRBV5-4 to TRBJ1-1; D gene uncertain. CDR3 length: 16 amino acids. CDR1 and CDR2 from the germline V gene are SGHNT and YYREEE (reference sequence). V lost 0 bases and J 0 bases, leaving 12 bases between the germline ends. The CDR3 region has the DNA TGTGCCAGCAGCTTGGAACGGAAAACTATGAACACTGAAGCTTTCTTT. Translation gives CASSLERKTMNTEAFF. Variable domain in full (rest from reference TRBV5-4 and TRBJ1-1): ETGVTQSPTHLIKTRGQQVTLRCSSQSGHNTVSWYQQALGQGPQFIFQYYREEENGRGNFPPRFSGLQFPNYSSELNVNALELDDSALYLCASSLERKTMNTEAFFGQGTRLTVV.

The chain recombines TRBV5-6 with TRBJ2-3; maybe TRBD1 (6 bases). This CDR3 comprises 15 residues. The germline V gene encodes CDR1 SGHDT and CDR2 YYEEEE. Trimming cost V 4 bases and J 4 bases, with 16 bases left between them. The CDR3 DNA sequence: TGTGCCAGCAGCAATTCCGGGACATTTGCAGATACGCAGTATTTT. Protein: CASSNSGTFADTQYF.

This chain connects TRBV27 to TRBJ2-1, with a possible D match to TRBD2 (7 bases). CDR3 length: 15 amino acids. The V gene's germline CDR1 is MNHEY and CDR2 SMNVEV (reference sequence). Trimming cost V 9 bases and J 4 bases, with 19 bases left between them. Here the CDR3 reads CASTRGGTMYNEQFF. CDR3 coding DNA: TGTGCCAGTACACGAGGGGGGACTATGTACAATGAGCAGTTCTTC.